The T cell receptor (beta chain) under discussion was sequenced for a study of blood T cell repertoires in COVID-19 (dated by TCRdb to 2018 to 2020). The study in broad terms: The collaborator samples originated in the United States, Italy and Spain and spanned the acute and convalescent phases of COVID-19. The prospective study material was composed of cDNA or gDNA derived from T cells, B-cell-depleted T cells, or PBMCs. Deeply sampled blood TCRbeta repertoires from subjects exposed to, actively infected with, or recovered from COVID-19 were included in the dataset. The repertoires were released in a freely available public database intended as a resource for research on the immune response to SARS-CoV-2. The samples were drawn from the first 160 participants of the ongoing ImmuneRACE study and from 1,254 subjects provided by 6 global collaborators. The sample metadata nearly always contained a de-identified subject ID, COVID-19 status, age in years and sex. HLA class I and class II types, where available, came from metadata supplied by the sample provider rather than from assay-based typing.

Details on this clone: Its antigen is currently not known. Base qualities are not provided; no much larger clone lies one nucleotide away.

Trimming leaves V shorter by 1 base and J shorter by 5 bases, with the junction holding 7 bases beyond the gene matches. Sequences SGHRS (CDR1) and YFSETQ (CDR2) are obtained from the germline V gene. The cysteine opens and the phenylalanine closes a CDR3 of 15 amino acids. Only the CDR3 DNA stays, 45 bases, in frame from base 1. TCRbeta CDR3 regions were amplified from genomic DNA using the immunoSEQ Assay, a bias-controlled multiplex PCR. In the authors' own workflow: The number of nucleated cells in each sample was estimated by amplification of reference gene primers within the assay. Sequence reads were collapsed and filtered to measure the absolute abundance of every unique TCRbeta CDR3 rearrangement. Productive Simpson clonality was computed per sample as the square root of Simpson's diversity index over productive rearrangements. TCRdb mirrors the immuneACCESS table, restricted to in-frame sequences. Some clones are absent from its copies; in checked studies, under half trace to an unresolved V gene, and the reason for the others is unknown. D and trimming were read from the DNA, whereas the V and J calls and clone size are those reported in that table. A total of 300,000 or so clones appear in this sample, 90% of them only once. 2.5% to 3.5% of the sample goes to the ten largest clones.

One collaborating source in Seattle enrolled patients during active infection and followed them longitudinally through the course of disease. The collaborating institutions used their own protocols to collect whole blood in K2EDTA tubes. For TCRbeta analysis, collaborators shipped samples in one of three forms: frozen whole blood, isolated PBMCs, or DNA extracted from either of those sample types. The paper's findings and limits, for the study overall: The amount of clinical and demographic metadata varied by source and participant and was provided uncurated.

This sequence originates from a woman in her twenties or thirties with COVID-19, enrolled during active disease. The V and J genes are TRBV5-1 and TRBJ2-5; a stretch of 8 junction bases matches TRBD1. Sequencing input: peripheral blood. DNA sequence: TGCGCCAGCAGCTTGCGACAGGGGCAGGGGGAGACCCAGTACTTC. Its protein reads: CASSLRQGQGETQYF.